The 27 T cell receptor beta chains below come from one sample, sequenced in a study of T cells in Graves' hyperthyroidism and ophthalmopathy. RNA transcripts served as the template for amplifying TCR beta CDR3 regions. During a first-round RT-PCR of the TCR CDR3, the HTBI primer set was used. TCRdb processed the multiplex PCR reads anew with MiXCR; each CDR3 protein has one entry. The sample shows a few hundred thousand distinct CDR3 sequences, 15% to 18% of them seen only once. Sequencing was done on a sample of blood. The receptors were gathered from a young woman with Graves' hyperthyroidism.

This clonotype has a count of ten or more. This chain joins TRBV7-7 and TRBJ2-5; D unresolved. The CDR3 has 13 amino acids. Trimming shortened V by 6 bases and J by 2 bases, and 10 bases separated the two germline ends. Germline CDR1 and CDR2: SSHAT and FNYEAQ (reference sequence). The CDR3 coding sequence is TGTGCCAGCAGTTTATTGGGGCAAGAGACCCAGTACTTC. Amino acid sequence: CASSLLGQETQYF.

This clonotype was counted only a few times. The V and J genes are TRBV27 and TRBJ2-7; 12 bases align to TRBD2. Looked up from germline, CDR1 is MNHEY and CDR2 is SMNVEV (reference sequence). V shed 4 bases and J 2 bases; nucleotides not matched to a gene: 6. CDR3 size: 16 residues. The CDR3 bases are TGTGCCAGCAGTTCCGGACTAGCGGGATCAGCCTACGAGCAGTACTTC. It encodes CASSSGLAGSAYEQYF.

This clonotype was detected a few times. The chain carries TRBV15 and TRBJ2-7; D uncertain. Germline CDR1 and CDR2: LNHNV and YYDKDF (reference sequence). Trimming pared 3 bases from V and 2 bases from J, leaving 11 bases between. This CDR3 region has 14 residues. The DNA for the CDR3 is TGTGCCACCAGCAGGACCGATTTTGCCTACGAGCAGTACTTC. Encoded protein: CATSRTDFAYEQYF.

This sequence joins TRBV20-1 and TRBJ2-1, with 8 nucleotides matching TRBD2. Germline values: CDR1 DFQATT, CDR2 SNEGSKA (reference sequence). The CDR3 is made up of 15 amino acids. Trimming at V came to 2 bases and at J to 0 bases, leaving 3 bases not matched to a gene. CDR3 amino acids: CSARRSGSSYNEQFF. The CDR3 DNA sequence: TGCAGTGCTAGAAGGAGCGGGAGCTCCTACAATGAGCAGTTCTTC.

This clonotype was detected many times. The V and J genes are TRBV11-2 and TRBJ2-1, with D possibly being TRBD2 (6 bases). The CDR3 covers 15 residues. Trimming shortened V by 5 bases and J by 3 bases, and 14 bases separated the two germline ends. Per the germline V gene, CDR1 is SGHAT and CDR2 is FQNNGV. The CDR3 DNA follows: TGTGCCAGCAGCGGAGGGGCTAGCCTCTACAATGAGCAGTTCTTC. Residues: CASSGGASLYNEQFF. The full variable domain, its missing parts supplied by reference TRBV11-2 and TRBJ2-1, is EAGVAQSPRYKIIEKRQSVAFWCNPISGHATLYWYQQILGQGPKLLIQFQNNGVVDDSQLPKDRFSAERLKGVDSTLKIQPAKLEDSAVYLCASSGGASLYNEQFFGPGTRLTVL.

This chain joins TRBV29-1 and TRBJ2-1; 7 nucleotides agree with TRBD1. V dropped 4 bases and J dropped 2; count of bases not matched to a gene: 8. CDR1 is SQVTM, CDR2 ANQGSEA, per germline. The CDR3 spans 15 residues. The CDR3 reads CSVGPRTGAYNEQFF. The DNA for the CDR3 is TGCAGCGTTGGGCCCCGGACAGGCGCCTACAATGAGCAGTTCTTC.

This chain connects TRBV19 to TRBJ1-1, with 8 bases lining up with TRBD1. The germline V gene encodes CDR1 LNHDA and CDR2 SQIVND (reference sequence). V gave up 2 bases and J gave up 4 bases; unmatched junction bases: 9. The CDR3 is 16 residues long. The CDR3 DNA reads TGTGCCAGTAGTATAAAGGCAGGGGGCTGGGGCACTGAAGCTTTCTTT. Translation: CASSIKAGGWGTEAFF.

The chain carries TRBV6-5 and TRBJ1-6; possibly TRBD1 for D (5 bases). From germline, CDR1 is MNHEY and CDR2 SVGAGI. Deletions cut 4 bases from V and 8 bases from J, with 18 bases between. The CDR3 extends over 16 amino acids. The CDR3 reads CASSSPRLLGDSPLHF. For the CDR3, the DNA is TGTGCCAGCAGTTCTCCGAGGCTCTTAGGGGATTCACCCCTCCACTTT.

This clonotype was seen many times. The gene calls are TRBV27 and TRBJ1-5; the D gene is possibly TRBD1 (5 bases). Germline CDR1 reads MNHEY; CDR2 reads SMNVEV (reference sequence). Trimming left V 6 bases short and J 5 bases short, with 14 bases between. The CDR3 is 14 amino acids. The CDR3 region is CASSPGTQDQPQHF. The CDR3 bases are TGTGCCAGCAGCCCCGGGACCCAGGATCAGCCCCAGCATTTT.

This clonotype was seen at least ten times. The chain links TRBV5-4 to TRBJ2-3; D not resolved. Trimming pared 2 bases from V and 0 bases from J, leaving 16 bases between. Germline V gene lookup returns CDR1 SGHNT and CDR2 YYREEE (reference sequence). The CDR3 runs to 17 residues. The CDR3: CASSFSSFQESTDTQYF. CDR3 in DNA: TGTGCCAGCAGCTTTTCCTCTTTCCAGGAAAGCACAGATACGCAGTATTTT.

In this sample, this clonotype turned up many times. This rearrangement joins TRBV30 to TRBJ2-5; weak D call: TRBD1 (5 bases). This CDR3 has 10 residues. With 2 bases removed from V and 7 bases from J, the gap between germline ends came to 5 bases. The germline V gene has CDR1 GTSNPN and CDR2 SVGIG (reference sequence). The chain's CDR3 is CAWSRGTQYF. The CDR3 DNA sequence: TGTGCCTGGAGTAGGGGGACCCAGTACTTC.

This clonotype was seen many times. V is TRBV20-1 and J is TRBJ2-1; TRBD2 agrees at 9 bases. This CDR3 comprises 12 residues. V dropped 7 bases and J dropped 5; count of bases not matched to a gene: 3. Germline-derived CDR1 and CDR2 are DFQATT and SNEGSKA (reference sequence). CDR3 coding DNA: TGCAGTGGGACTAGCGTAAACAATGAGCAGTTCTTC. The encoded protein is CSGTSVNNEQFF.

This clonotype was seen only a few times. The V call is TRBV5-1, the J call TRBJ2-1, with a possible D match to TRBD1 (6 bases). CDR3 length: 15 amino acids. V was trimmed by 4 bases and J by 2 bases, leaving 13 bases between them. Germline loops: CDR1 SGHRS, CDR2 YFSETQ. CDR3 in DNA: TGCGCCAGCAGCCTCCGGGACATAACCTACAATGAGCAGTTCTTC. Amino acid sequence: CASSLRDITYNEQFF.

This clonotype was found many times. The chain joins TRBV7-9 to TRBJ1-2, with D uncertain. The CDR3 has 13 amino acids. V lost 6 bases to trimming and J lost 2 bases, with 10 bases between them. In germline, CDR1 is SEHNR, CDR2 FQNEAQ (reference sequence). CDR3 in amino acids: CASRDPKNYGYTF. CDR3 nucleotide sequence: TGTGCCAGCAGGGACCCAAAAAACTATGGCTACACCTTC.

In this sample, this clonotype turned up many times. The chain recombines TRBV9 with TRBJ2-3; D is possibly TRBD2 (5 bases). The CDR3 runs 14 residues. Trimming took off 4 bases at V and 7 bases at J, with 16 bases between the two ends. The germline gives CDR1 SGDLS, CDR2 YYNGEE. CDR3 sequence (DNA): TGTGCCAGCAGCCCAGAGGGTAGTGGAAATACGCAGTATTTT. This encodes CASSPEGSGNTQYF.

This clonotype was recorded many times. The rearrangement uses TRBV20-1 and TRBJ2-1, with 9 bases that match TRBD2. From germline, CDR1 is DFQATT and CDR2 SNEGSKA (reference sequence). J gave up 5 bases and V 6 bases, and 11 bases lay outside the gene matches. The CDR3 extends over 15 amino acids. CDR3 coding DNA: TGCAGTGCCGAATCTCGGACTAGCGCCCACAATGAGCAGTTCTTC. This sequence encodes CSAESRTSAHNEQFF.

This clonotype was counted only a few times. This chain connects TRBV3-1 to TRBJ1-5; 11 nucleotides agree with TRBD1. V shed 3 bases, J shed 3 bases, and the junction held 13 bases outside the gene matches. Germline V gene lookup returns CDR1 LGHDT and CDR2 YNNKEL (reference sequence). The CDR3 is 19 amino acids. CDR3 bases: TGTGCCAGCAGCCATAGTTCCCCGGACAGGGGGCTACTCAATCAGCCCCAGCATTTT. This gives the protein CASSHSSPDRGLLNQPQHF.

The rearrangement joins TRBV4-1 to TRBJ1-2; D gene ambiguous. Germline CDR1 reads MGHRA; CDR2 reads YSYEKL. Trimming removed 6 bases from V and 4 bases from J, with 18 bases in between. The CDR3 runs to 15 residues. CDR3 nucleotide sequence: TGCGCCAGCAGGGACCGAGTGGTAGCAAGCTATGGCTACACCTTC. It codes for CASRDRVVASYGYTF.

This clonotype occurred many times. The chain couples TRBV3-1 to TRBJ2-7; D is perhaps TRBD1 (6 bases). V was clipped by 0 bases and J by 1 base, with 7 bases between them. There are 14 residues in the CDR3. Germline lookup yields CDR1 LGHDT and CDR2 YNNKEL (reference sequence). The CDR3 spells CASSQEDRSYEQYF. In DNA, the CDR3 is TGTGCCAGCAGCCAAGAGGACAGATCCTACGAGCAGTACTTC.

This clonotype appeared many times. This rearrangement joins TRBV5-1 to TRBJ1-2, with TRBD1 identical over 9 bases. The CDR3 extends over 14 amino acids. Germline V CDR1 and CDR2: SGHRS, YFSETQ. V was pared by 4 bases and J by 4 bases, with 5 bases of the junction left unmatched. The DNA for the CDR3 is TGCGCCAGCAGCACGACAGGGGGTACCTATGGCTACACCTTC. Its protein product is CASSTTGGTYGYTF.

This clonotype was seen at least ten times. The chain couples TRBV6-1 to TRBJ2-7, with 9 bases lining up with TRBD1. The CDR3 runs 14 residues. The germline gives CDR1 MNHNS, CDR2 SASEGT. The V gene end was trimmed by 5 bases and the J gene end by 6 bases; junction bases not matched to a gene: 8. Written as DNA, the CDR3 is TGTGCCAGCAGTCCCGGGACAGGGTCGGCCGAGCAGTACTTC. Protein: CASSPGTGSAEQYF.

This clonotype was seen repeatedly, ten times or more. The rearrangement links TRBV5-1 to TRBJ2-1; no reliable D call. V shed 0 bases and J shed 0 bases, with 7 bases lying between them. The CDR3 totals 15 residues. CDR1 SGHRS and CDR2 YFSETQ come from the germline V gene. CDR3 DNA: TGCGCCAGCAGCTTGGAGGCAACCTCCTACAATGAGCAGTTCTTC. As protein: CASSLEATSYNEQFF.

A few counts support this clonotype. J is TRBJ2-3 and V is TRBV4-2; TRBD2 aligns across 11 bases. The junction had 17 bases not matched to a gene; V was cut back by 6 bases and J by 3 bases. Germline V gene sequence: CDR1 LGHNA, CDR2 YNFKEQ. The CDR3 is 19 residues long. CDR3: CASSTPLAGGWTRTDTQYF. CDR3 nucleotide sequence: TGTGCCAGCAGTACCCCTCTAGCGGGAGGATGGACGAGGACAGATACGCAGTATTTT.

This clonotype occurred a few times. The V call is TRBV7-6, the J call TRBJ2-1; 7 nucleotides align to TRBD1. Germline loops: CDR1 SGHVS, CDR2 FNYEAQ. V was clipped by 4 bases and J by 8 bases; unmatched bases: 8. The CDR3 contains 14 residues. This chain's CDR3 is CASSSLTGSDEQFF. In nucleotides, the CDR3 is TGTGCCAGCAGCTCTTTGACAGGGAGCGATGAGCAGTTCTTC.

J is TRBJ2-1 and V is TRBV6-5; D may be TRBD2 (6 bases). This CDR3 is 16 amino acids long. V lost 2 bases and J lost 0, with 11 bases in between. Germline CDR1 is MNHEY and CDR2 is SVGAGI. The chain's CDR3 is CASSYLALSSYNEQFF. In nucleotides, the CDR3 is TGTGCCAGCAGTTACCTAGCGTTGAGCTCCTACAATGAGCAGTTCTTC.

This clonotype was observed a few times. The chain employs TRBV6-2 or TRBV6-3 and TRBJ2-3; tentative D call: TRBD2 (5 bases). The CDR3 runs 15 residues. Germline CDR1 and CDR2: MNHEY and SVGEGT. The germline V and J ends were trimmed by 7 bases and 2 bases, with 16 bases remaining between them. The CDR3: CASTDTAGPTDTQYF. CDR3 bases: TGTGCCAGCACCGACACGGCGGGTCCCACAGATACGCAGTATTTT.

V is TRBV4-1 and J is TRBJ1-3, with D maybe TRBD1 (5 bases). The CDR3 runs 17 residues. Trimming shortened V by 1 base and J by 4 bases, and 17 bases separated the two germline ends. Germline V gene lookup returns CDR1 MGHRA and CDR2 YSYEKL. CDR3 bases: TGCGCCAGCAGCCAAGGGGTCAGTGTAGGGGCCGGAAACACCATATATTTT. This gives the protein CASSQGVSVGAGNTIYF.